The clone carrying this TCR beta chain was found once. Its antigen is still unknown. The CDR3 runs 14 residues. V lost 4 bases, J lost 2 bases, and 9 bases lay in between. The germline gives CDR1 MNHEY, CDR2 SVGAGI. The sample originates from a study of blood T cells in healthy people across ages. Study-wide findings and caveats: The diversity estimates, figures obtained from one million T cells, were considered underestimates. CMV infection status of these donors was not known. Since the PBMCs were unsorted, naive and antigen-experienced cells could not be conclusively compared.

A sample-barcoded 5' primer and a J-beta primer mix were used in a second PCR of about 6 to 11 cycles. TCRdb re-analysed the 5' RACE reads in MiXCR, keeping a single row per CDR3 protein. The sample holds around 790,000 distinct CDR3 sequences, 40% to 50% seen once. Every donor contributed 8 to 10 milliliters of peripheral blood by blood draw. Sample: blood. The sequence derives from a man aged 60 to 69 in good health. The rearrangement joins TRBV6-5 to TRBJ1-5; unclear D gene. CDR3 protein: CASSLNTRNQPQHF. The CDR3 DNA sequence: TGTGCCAGCAGTTTGAACACCCGCAATCAGCCCCAGCATTTT.